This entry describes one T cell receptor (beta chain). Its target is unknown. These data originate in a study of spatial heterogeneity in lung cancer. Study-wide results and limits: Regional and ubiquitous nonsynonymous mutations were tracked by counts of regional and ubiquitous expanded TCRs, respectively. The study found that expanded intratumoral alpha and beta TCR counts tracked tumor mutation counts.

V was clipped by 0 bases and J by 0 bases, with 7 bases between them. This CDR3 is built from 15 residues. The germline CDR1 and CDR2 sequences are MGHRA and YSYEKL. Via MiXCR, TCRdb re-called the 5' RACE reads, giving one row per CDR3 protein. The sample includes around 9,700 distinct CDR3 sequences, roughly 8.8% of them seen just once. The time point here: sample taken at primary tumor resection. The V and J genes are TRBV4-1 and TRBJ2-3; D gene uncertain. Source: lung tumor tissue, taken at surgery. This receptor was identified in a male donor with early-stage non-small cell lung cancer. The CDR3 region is CASSQEAASTDTQYF. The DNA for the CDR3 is TGCGCCAGCAGCCAAGAGGCAGCCAGCACAGATACGCAGTATTTT.